The 12 T cell receptor beta chains reported below all come from one sample, sequenced in a study of CD8+CD57+ T cells in acquired aplastic anemia. TCR beta VDJ combinations and CDR3 sequences were profiled from genomic DNA. TCRdb recomputed calls from the reads with MiXCR, one row per CDR3 protein. Among about 200,000 distinct CDR3 sequences listed, 60% to 80% were seen once. Patients chosen for sequencing had CD8+CD57+ cells that had expanded, as shown by flow cytometry. Material: sorted CD4+, CD8+, or CD8+CD57+ T cells (not recorded which) from PBMCs. The receptor set was obtained from a human donor with aplastic anemia.

In its sample, this clonotype was seen many times. V and J are TRBV5-1 and TRBJ2-2; D ambiguous. There are 12 residues in the CDR3. V was shortened by 7 bases and J by 6 bases, with 10 bases between the two germline ends. Per germline, CDR1 SGHRS and CDR2 YFSETQ. The CDR3 is CASHTSAGELFF. Here the CDR3 DNA reads TGCGCCAGCCATACTTCGGCCGGGGAGCTGTTTTTT.

This clonotype was seen once. The chain uses TRBV10-3 and TRBJ1-2; D perhaps matches TRBD1 (6 bases). CDR3 length: 14 residues. The V gene's germline CDR1 is ENHRY and CDR2 SYGVKD. Trimming took 0 bases from V and 7 from J, leaving 12 bases between them. The CDR3 sequence: CAISESRDTTGYTF. The DNA for the CDR3 is TGTGCCATCAGTGAGTCAAGGGACACCACTGGCTACACCTTC.

This clonotype has only a few counts. The V call is TRBV6-6, the J call TRBJ1-1, with D maybe TRBD1 (5 bases). This CDR3 spans 13 amino acids. Germline values: CDR1 MNHNY, CDR2 SVGAGI (reference sequence). V lost 5 bases to trimming and J lost 2 bases, with 9 bases between them. CDR3 sequence reads: CASSQGVNTEAFF. CDR3 in DNA: TGTGCCAGCAGTCAAGGGGTAAACACTGAAGCTTTCTTT.

V usage is TRBV19 and J usage is TRBJ2-3, with D possibly being TRBD1 (5 bases). Germline V CDR1 and CDR2: LNHDA, SQIVND (reference sequence). V shed 7 bases and J shed 5 bases, with 16 bases lying between them. The CDR3 has 14 amino acids. The CDR3 bases are TGTGCCAGTATGACCAGGGAAATGAGAGATACGCAGTATTTT. Protein: CASMTREMRDTQYF.

As to this clonotype: Without the conserved terminal phenylalanine or tryptophan, this CDR3 likely stems from a read error. The limits of the CDR3 on the DNA are not certain, so only TCRdb's listed CDR3 is given. The chain links TRBV5-6 to TRBJ2-7; TRBD1, the table's D call, lacks a check against the DNA. CDR1 and CDR2 from the germline V gene are SGHDT and YYEEEE. The CDR3 has 10 amino acids, counting both end residues. This chain's CDR3 is CASSPGRGSL.

This clonotype occurred many times. This chain connects TRBV6-1 to TRBJ2-7; D remains unclear. The ends were cut back, 4 bases at V and 2 bases at J, with 9 bases in the middle. CDR3 length: 13 residues. Germline lookup yields CDR1 MNHNS and CDR2 SASEGT. The CDR3 nucleotides are TGTGCCAGCAGTGTTGACGGAGCCTACGAGCAGTACTTC. Its translation: CASSVDGAYEQYF.

This chain joins TRBV12-3 or TRBV12-4 and TRBJ2-7, with D perhaps being TRBD1 or TRBD2 (5 bases each). This CDR3 spans 14 amino acids. Trimming took 3 bases from V and 3 from J, leaving 12 bases between them. The CDR3 coding sequence is TGTGCCAGCAGTTTCGGGACGGAGAACTACGAGCAGTACTTC. Translating gives CASSFGTENYEQYF.

As concerns this clonotype: At one end, the junction sequence differs from germline, possibly due to a read error. The V gene is TRBV10-3, the J gene TRBJ1-1; 7 bases are a match to TRBD1. This CDR3 spans 14 amino acids. Per the germline V gene, CDR1 is ENHRY and CDR2 is SYGVKD. CDR3 DNA: TGTGCCATCAGTGACTTACAGGGGAACCCTGAAGCTTTCTTT. Residues: CAISDLQGNPEAFF.

This chain links TRBV20-1 with TRBJ2-7; 7 positions match TRBD1. The germline gives CDR1 DFQATT, CDR2 SNEGSKA (reference sequence). V shed 7 bases, J shed 3 bases, and the junction held 6 bases outside the gene matches. The CDR3 contains 12 residues. The CDR3 DNA reads as TGCAGTGGACAGGGTCGAAACTACGAGCAGTACTTC. Its protein product is CSGQGRNYEQYF.

This clonotype was seen many times. This rearrangement joins TRBV10-3 to TRBJ1-1, with D unresolved. The V end was cut by 3 bases, the J end by 13 bases, with 12 bases between. The germline V gene has CDR1 ENHRY and CDR2 SYGVKD. This CDR3 is 11 amino acids long. CDR3 bases: TGTGCCATCAGTGACCGGGTTGCGCTTTTCTTT. Residues: CAISDRVALFF.

The chain links TRBV9 to TRBJ1-1; TRBD1 is a possible D gene (5 bases). The length of the CDR3 is 14 residues. The V end was cut by 0 bases, the J end by 4 bases, with 10 bases between. The germline gives CDR1 SGDLS, CDR2 YYNGEE. In DNA, the CDR3 is TGTGCCAGCAGCGTAGGGGGGGTGGCCACTGAAGCTTTCTTT. Encoded protein: CASSVGGVATEAFF.

This clonotype was found a few times. V usage is TRBV19 and J usage is TRBJ1-1; D is unresolved. The length of the CDR3 is 13 residues. V was shortened by 3 bases and J by 13 bases, with 18 bases between the two germline ends. Germline V gene sequence: CDR1 LNHDA, CDR2 SQIVND (reference sequence). This chain's CDR3 is CASSIARPSDVFF. DNA of the CDR3: TGTGCCAGTAGTATTGCAAGACCCTCTGACGTTTTCTTT.